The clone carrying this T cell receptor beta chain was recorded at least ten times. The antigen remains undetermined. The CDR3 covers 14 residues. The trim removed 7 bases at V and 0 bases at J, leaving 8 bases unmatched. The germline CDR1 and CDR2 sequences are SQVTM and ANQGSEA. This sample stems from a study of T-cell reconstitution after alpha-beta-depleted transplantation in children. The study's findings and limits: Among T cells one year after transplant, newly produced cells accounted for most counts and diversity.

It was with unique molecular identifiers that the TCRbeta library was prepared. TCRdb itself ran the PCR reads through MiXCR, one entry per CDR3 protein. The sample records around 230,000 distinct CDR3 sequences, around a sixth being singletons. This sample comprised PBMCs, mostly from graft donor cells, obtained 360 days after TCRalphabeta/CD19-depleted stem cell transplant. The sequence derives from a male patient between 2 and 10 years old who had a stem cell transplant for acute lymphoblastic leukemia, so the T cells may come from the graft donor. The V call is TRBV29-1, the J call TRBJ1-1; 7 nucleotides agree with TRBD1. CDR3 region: CSAKTGQLNTEAFF. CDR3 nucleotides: TGCAGCGCTAAGACGGGACAGCTGAACACTGAAGCTTTCTTT. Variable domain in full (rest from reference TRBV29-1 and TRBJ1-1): SAVISQKPSRDICQRGTSLTIQCQVDSQVTMMFWYRQQPGQSLTLIATANQGSEATYESGFVIDKFPISRPNLTFSTLTVSNMSPEDSSIYLCSAKTGQLNTEAFFGQGTRLTVV.